This record looks at one T cell receptor (beta chain) sequence and its context. Its antigen is not known. Measured with immunoSEQ multiplex PCR; TCRdb has only the in-frame clones, and not every one. The sample records roughly 120,000 clones, around nine tenths being singletons. These data belong to a study of T cell responses to AZD1222 COVID-19 vaccine. Study results and limitations: At baseline, seropositivity was found in only 5 to 7 AZD1222 recipients. Clonal diversity was possibly underestimated; the donors were predominantly white British and more often female. Unmutated variant regions reportedly attract nearly half of all spike-specific TCRs.

The source is an adult in good health. This specimen consisted of peripheral blood, obtained on day 0 of AZD1222 vaccination.

The CDR3 DNA is TGTGCCAGCAGCATTGCTAGCGGGACGGGCGGGGAGCTGTTTTTT. It yields the protein CASSIASGTGGELFF. This chain joins TRBV7-2 and TRBJ2-2, with 9 positions matching TRBD2. The CDR3 is made up of 15 amino acids. Germline lookup yields CDR1 SGHTA and CDR2 FQGNSA. After removal of 5 bases from V and 7 bases from J, the junction contained 8 bases not matched to a gene.